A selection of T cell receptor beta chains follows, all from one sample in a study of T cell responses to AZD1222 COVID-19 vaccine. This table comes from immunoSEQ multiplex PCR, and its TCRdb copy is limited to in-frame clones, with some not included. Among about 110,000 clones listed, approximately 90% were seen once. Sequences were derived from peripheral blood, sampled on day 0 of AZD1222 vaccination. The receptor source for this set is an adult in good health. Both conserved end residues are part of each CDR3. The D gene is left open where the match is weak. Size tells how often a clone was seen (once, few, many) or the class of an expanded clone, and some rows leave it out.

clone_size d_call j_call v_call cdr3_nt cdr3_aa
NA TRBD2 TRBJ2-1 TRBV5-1 TGCGCCAGCAGCCCACGGGGGACTAGCCGCAATGAGCAGTTCTTC CASSPRGTSRNEQFF
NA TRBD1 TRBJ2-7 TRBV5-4 TGTGCCAGCAGCCCGGGACAGGGGGGCTACGAGCAGTACTTC CASSPGQGGYEQYF
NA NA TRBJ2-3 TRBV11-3 TGTGCCAGCAGCTTAGGGGGATTGAACACAGATACGCAGTATTTT CASSLGGLNTDTQYF
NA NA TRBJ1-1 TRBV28 TGTGCCAGCAGTTCCCAAGGACCGAACACTGAAGCTTTCTTT CASSSQGPNTEAFF
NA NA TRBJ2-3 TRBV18 TGTGCCAGCTCACCACGGGAAGGGGCCACAGATACGCAGTATTTT CASSPREGATDTQYF
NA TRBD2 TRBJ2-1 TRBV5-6 TGTGCCAGCAGCAGGGGACTAGCGTCTTACAATGAGCAGTTCTTC CASSRGLASYNEQFF
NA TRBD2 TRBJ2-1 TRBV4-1 TGCGCCAGCAGCCTCCCGGGGGGACTAGCGGGCTATGAGCAGTTCTTC CASSLPGGLAGYEQFF
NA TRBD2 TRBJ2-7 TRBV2 TGTGCCAGCAGTGCGGGAGGGCCCTACTACGAGCAGTACTTC CASSAGGPYYEQYF
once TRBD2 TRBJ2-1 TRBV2 TGTGCCAGCAGCCTATGGACTAGCGGTCTGTTTGGTGGGGCCAATGAGCAGTTCTTC CASSLWTSGLFGGANEQFF
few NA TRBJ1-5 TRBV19 TGTGCCAGTAGGGCCAGGTCCCATAGCAATCAGCCCCAGCATTTT CASRARSHSNQPQHF
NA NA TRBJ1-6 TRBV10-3 TGTGCCATCCGTAGGGAAAAGGCTGGCTCCTATAATTCACCCCTCCACTTT CAIRREKAGSYNSPLHF
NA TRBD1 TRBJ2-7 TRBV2 TGTGCCGGGATAGACAGGGATAAGCAGTACTTC CAGIDRDKQYF
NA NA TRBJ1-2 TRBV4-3 TGCGCCAGCAGCCAAGCCGGGGCCTATGGCTACACCTTC CASSQAGAYGYTF
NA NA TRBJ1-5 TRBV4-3 TGCGCCAGCAGCCAAGAGGTGACAGCTAATCAGCCCCAGCATTTT CASSQEVTANQPQHF
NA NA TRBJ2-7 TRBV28 TGTGCCAGCAGTTTCCCCCTCATGGGAAGCTCCTACGAGCAGTACTTC CASSFPLMGSSYEQYF
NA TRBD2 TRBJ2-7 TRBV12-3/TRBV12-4 TGTGCCAGCAGGGGAGGGGCATCCTACGAGCAGTACTTC CASRGGASYEQYF
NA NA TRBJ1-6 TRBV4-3 TGCGCCAGCAGCCAAGACCCCAGGAATAATTCACCCCTCCACTTT CASSQDPRNNSPLHF
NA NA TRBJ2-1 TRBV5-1 TGCGCCAGCAGCTTGTCTCCGGGAGTCAATGAGCAGTTCTTC CASSLSPGVNEQFF
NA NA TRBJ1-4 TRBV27 TGTGCCAGCAGTCGGACTCGGGGAACTAATGAAAAACTGTTTTTT CASSRTRGTNEKLFF
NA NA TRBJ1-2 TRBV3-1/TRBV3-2 TGTGCCAGCAGCCAGTTCAGGGAAGGATTTGGCTACACCTTC CASSQFREGFGYTF
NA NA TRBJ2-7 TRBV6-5 TGTGCCAGCAGTCGGACCCAGCGTGAGTACGAGCAGTACTTC CASSRTQREYEQYF
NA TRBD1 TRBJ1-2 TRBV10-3 TGTGCCATCAGTGAGGGAAAAGGGGGCGCGGGAGGCTACACCTTC CAISEGKGGAGGYTF
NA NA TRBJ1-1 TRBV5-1 TGCGCCAGCAGCTTAGCCTCCTTGGGCACTGAAGCTTTCTTT CASSLASLGTEAFF
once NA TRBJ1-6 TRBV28 TGTGCCAGCACCCCACCACCCTATAATTCACCCCTCCACTTT CASTPPPYNSPLHF
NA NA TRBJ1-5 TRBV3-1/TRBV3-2 TGTGCCAGCAGCCCTACCGGGGGACTTAATCAGCCCCAGCATTTT CASSPTGGLNQPQHF
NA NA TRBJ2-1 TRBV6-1 TGTGCCAGCAGTGAAGGCGACCCCGTCAGTGAGCAGTTCTTC CASSEGDPVSEQFF
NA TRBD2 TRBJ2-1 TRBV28 TGTGCCAGCGCCTCGGGGGGGGCTTACAATGAGCAGTTCTTC CASASGGAYNEQFF
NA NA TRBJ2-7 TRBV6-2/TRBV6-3 TGTGCCAGCAGTTACATGGGGCTCTACGAGCAGTACTTC CASSYMGLYEQYF
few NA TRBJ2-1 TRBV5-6 TGTGCCAGCAGCTTGGCCTTGTCGAGCTACAATGAGCAGTTCTTC CASSLALSSYNEQFF
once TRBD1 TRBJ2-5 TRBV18 TGTGCCAGCTCACCACCTCGGGACAGGGGGCGAGGATCGGAGACCCAGTACTTC CASSPPRDRGRGSETQYF
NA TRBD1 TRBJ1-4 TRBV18 TGTGCCAGCTCATCACTACAGGGGACCGGTAATGAAAAACTGTTTTTT CASSSLQGTGNEKLFF
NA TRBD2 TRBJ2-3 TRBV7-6 TGTGCCAGCAGCTTAGCCCAGGGAGGGACAGATACGCAGTATTTT CASSLAQGGTDTQYF